This section outlines one T cell receptor beta chain sequence together with its context. In the original workflow: Amplifying reference gene primers gave estimates of nucleated cell counts. The table came from immunoSEQ multiplex PCR; TCRdb's copy has only in-frame clones and leaves some out. That table gives V, J and clone size, and the DNA gave D and trimming. The profile shows fewer than 500,000 clones, over 65% of them singletons. This record comes from a study of blood T cell repertoires in COVID-19. Study in general: Samples representing acute and convalescent COVID-19 were sourced from the United States, Italy and Spain. Sources were T cells, B-cell-depleted T cells, or PBMCs; the material itself was cDNA or gDNA.

The CDR3 covers 13 residues. Germline V CDR1 and CDR2: MNHEY, SMNVEV (reference sequence). The J segment lost 10 bases and the V segment lost 4 bases, leaving 4 bases of the junction unmatched. This sequence joins TRBV27 and TRBJ1-6, with 7 positions matching TRBD1. The sequencing sample was made of peripheral blood. This clonotype originated in a human donor with acute or convalescent COVID-19. The donor label of this sample is uncertain. The CDR3, as DNA: TGTGCCAGCAGTTACTCAGGGGGATCACCCCTCCACTTT. Translation: CASSYSGGSPLHF.